The 27 T cell receptor beta chains in this list originate from one sample, sequenced in a study of T cells in localized non-small cell lung cancer (dated by TCRdb to the early 2020s). Preparation of the library involved the immunoSEQ multiplex PCR assay. This immuneACCESS table, as held by TCRdb, lists in-frame sequences with V and J called but not all clones. Of the missing ones, under half trace to an unresolved V gene in checked studies; the others have no known cause. The sample data list tens of thousands of clones, and about 90% of these were observed just once. The top ten constitute about 29% of the sample. The source material was peripheral blood, sampled before any cancer treatment. The source of these receptors is a male donor older than 55 with stage I squamous cell lung carcinoma.

This chain connects TRBV30 to TRBJ2-7; 10 bases fit TRBD1. The CDR3 is 13 residues long. J gave up 10 bases and V 0 bases, and 6 bases lay outside the gene matches. The V gene's germline CDR1 is GTSNPN and CDR2 SVGIG (reference sequence). The CDR3 DNA is TGTGCCTGGAGTGTCCGGACAGGGGGGAGTCAGTACTTC. It codes for CAWSVRTGGSQYF.

Turning to this clone: One junction end does not reproduce the germline sequence, and a read error may be involved. The V and J genes are TRBV7-7 and TRBJ2-5; 7 bases line up with TRBD1. This CDR3 is built from 16 residues. CDR1 SSHAT and CDR2 FNYEAQ come from the germline V gene (reference sequence). Here the CDR3 reads CASSLGGRAFGETQYF. As DNA, the CDR3 is TGTGCTAGCAGCTTAGGGGGCCGGGCCTTTGGAGAGACCCAGTACTTC.

The chain joins TRBV5-4 to TRBJ2-2; D perhaps matches TRBD2 (6 bases). Deletions cut 0 bases from V and 4 bases from J, with 13 bases between. CDR3 length: 16 residues. CDR1 SGHNT and CDR2 YYREEE come from the germline V gene (reference sequence). The CDR3 DNA sequence: TGTGCCAGCAGCTTGGCCGTGGGAGGCCCCACCGGGGAGCTGTTTTTT. It encodes CASSLAVGGPTGELFF. Full variable domain (outside the CDR3, taken from reference TRBV5-4 and TRBJ2-2): ETGVTQSPTHLIKTRGQQVTLRCSSQSGHNTVSWYQQALGQGPQFIFQYYREEENGRGNFPPRFSGLQFPNYSSELNVNALELDDSALYLCASSLAVGGPTGELFFGEGSRLTVL.

The chain couples TRBV18 to TRBJ1-5; possibly TRBD1 for D (5 bases). V was pared by 6 bases and J by 4 bases, with 13 bases between. There are 14 residues in the CDR3. Looked up from germline, CDR1 is KGHSH and CDR2 is LQKENI. CDR3 amino acids: CASSPRGGNQPQHF. The CDR3 DNA sequence: TGTGCCAGCTCCCCCCGGGGGGGGAATCAGCCCCAGCATTTT.

Written as DNA, the CDR3 is TGTGCCATCAGTCAAACCCTCAAACAGGGAACAGATACGCAGTATTTT. Amino acids: CAISQTLKQGTDTQYF. The chain uses TRBV10-3 and TRBJ2-3, with a weak D call TRBD1 (6 bases). The CDR3 is 16 amino acids. Germline V gene lookup returns CDR1 ENHRY and CDR2 SYGVKD. Deletions cut 5 bases from V and 3 bases from J, with 18 bases between.

This clone was seen only once. In DNA form, the CDR3 reads TGTGCCAGCAGCTTAGTTCCTGAAACCGGGGAGCTGTTTTTT. It encodes CASSLVPETGELFF. The chain recombines TRBV11-3 with TRBJ2-2; D remains ambiguous. V was pared by 1 base and J by 5 bases, with 8 bases between. The CDR3 consists of 14 residues. Germline loops: CDR1 SGHNT, CDR2 YENEEA.

J is TRBJ1-2 and V is TRBV6-1, with a weak D call TRBD1 (5 bases). The CDR3 is made up of 13 amino acids. Germline lookup yields CDR1 MNHNS and CDR2 SASEGT. Trimming removed 1 base from V and 7 bases from J, with 10 bases in between. The CDR3: CASSEEGAGGYTF. For the CDR3, the DNA is TGTGCCAGCAGTGAAGAAGGGGCCGGTGGCTACACCTTC.

The chain carries TRBV13 and TRBJ2-7; D remains unclear. This CDR3 contains 12 residues. Germline V gene data show CDR1 as PRHDT and CDR2 as FYEKMQ (reference sequence). V lost 4 bases, J lost 5 bases, and 9 bases lay in between. DNA for the CDR3: TGTGCCAGCAGCTACCAGACCGACGAGCAGTACTTC. Its protein is CASSYQTDEQYF.

The chain links TRBV9 to TRBJ2-1; the match to TRBD2 covers 8 bases. The CDR3 contains 16 residues. Germline trimming cut 0 bases from V and 4 bases from J; bases unmatched to any gene: 6. Germline CDR1 SGDLS, CDR2 YYNGEE. The CDR3, as DNA: TGTGCCAGCAGCGTAGCTCCGGGACTAGTGTACAATGAGCAGTTCTTC. Amino acid sequence: CASSVAPGLVYNEQFF.

The chain has TRBV19 and TRBJ2-5; TRBD2 aligns across 10 bases. This CDR3 is 12 amino acids long. Germline V gene lookup returns CDR1 LNHDA and CDR2 SQIVND (reference sequence). V lost 10 bases and J lost 5; bases outside the gene matches: 4. The CDR3 DNA reads TGTGCCACCCGTAGCGGGGGGGAGACCCAGTACTTC. Encoded protein: CATRSGGETQYF.

This clone was seen only once. The gene calls are TRBV4-3 and TRBJ2-3; D is perhaps TRBD1 (6 bases). V lost 3 bases, J lost 2 bases, and 9 bases lay in between. Germline loops: CDR1 LGHNA, CDR2 YSLEER. The CDR3 has 14 amino acids. CDR3 amino acids: CASSQTGSTDTQYF. The CDR3 DNA reads TGCGCCAGCAGCCAGACAGGTTCCACAGATACGCAGTATTTT.

The gene calls are TRBV9 and TRBJ1-6; no reliable D call. The V gene's germline CDR1 is SGDLS and CDR2 YYNGEE. Between the trimmed V and J ends, which lost 0 bases and 11 bases, there was a span of 9 bases. This CDR3 contains 13 residues. This CDR3 is CASSVEEWAPLHF. The CDR3 nucleotides read TGTGCCAGCAGCGTAGAAGAGTGGGCACCCCTCCACTTT.

V usage is TRBV4-1 and J usage is TRBJ1-2; the D is unclear. Germline V CDR1 and CDR2: MGHRA, YSYEKL. This CDR3 has 13 amino acids. V was clipped by 3 bases and J by 8 bases, with 13 bases between them. CDR3 sequence reads: CASSQGGLGGYTF. The CDR3 nucleotides are TGCGCCAGCAGCCAGGGTGGTCTGGGGGGCTACACCTTC.

This clone appeared a single time. J is TRBJ1-2 and V is TRBV20-1; D is perhaps TRBD1 (5 bases). The CDR3 contains 11 residues. Trimming pared 5 bases from V and 4 bases from J, leaving 8 bases between. Germline CDR1 DFQATT, CDR2 SNEGSKA (reference sequence). The CDR3 coding sequence is TGCAGTGCTTGGGGGGGCTATGGCTACACCTTC. Protein product: CSAWGGYGYTF.

The count of this clone is one. This rearrangement joins TRBV18 to TRBJ1-3; D possibly corresponds to TRBD1 (5 bases). CDR1 KGHSH and CDR2 LQKENI come from the germline V gene. This CDR3 is built from 15 residues. V was cut by 6 bases and J by 9 bases, with 21 bases left in between. CDR3 nucleotides: TGTGCCAGCTCCCTCGGGGGGGAAGGAGTCTCCACCATATATTTT. It codes for CASSLGGEGVSTIYF.

This clone was counted a few times. This chain connects TRBV21-1 to TRBJ2-3; the D call TRBD2 from the table was never checked on the DNA. TRBV21-1 represents a pseudogene. The CDR3 is made up of 12 amino acids. The CDR3 here is CVYYSGTDTQYF. The CDR3 coding sequence is TGTGTATACTATAGCGGGACAGATACGCAGTATTTT.

V is TRBV5-1 and J is TRBJ2-7; 8 bases map to TRBD2. Germline V gene data show CDR1 as SGHRS and CDR2 as YFSETQ. The trim removed 0 bases at V and 2 bases at J, leaving 4 bases unmatched. CDR3 length equals 15 residues. CDR3 region: CASSLAVAGPYEQYF. CDR3 in DNA: TGCGCCAGCAGCTTGGCCGTAGCGGGACCCTACGAGCAGTACTTC.

This chain uses TRBV4-1 with TRBJ2-2; TRBD1 agrees at 7 bases. The length of the CDR3 is 18 residues. V trimming: 0 bases; J trimming: 0 bases; junction bases outside the gene matches: 7. From germline, CDR1 is MGHRA and CDR2 YSYEKL. CDR3 nucleotide sequence: TGCGCCAGCAGCCAAGATGCGCTGGGACAGACGAACACCGGGGAGCTGTTTTTT. Translation gives CASSQDALGQTNTGELFF.

This chain links TRBV7-2 with TRBJ2-7; D gene uncertain. Looked up from germline, CDR1 is SGHTA and CDR2 is FQGNSA. The CDR3 totals 16 residues. V was cut by 1 base and J by 4 bases, with 17 bases left in between. DNA for the CDR3: TGTGCCAGCAGCTTAGGACCCCTAAGTCGAGATTACGAGCAGTACTTC. It encodes CASSLGPLSRDYEQYF.

This clone was observed once. V usage is TRBV7-9 and J usage is TRBJ1-2; no definite D call. V gave up 5 bases and J gave up 4 bases, with 14 bases separating them. In germline, CDR1 is SEHNR, CDR2 FQNEAQ (reference sequence). The CDR3 spans 14 residues. CDR3: CASSLGMRSYGYTF. The CDR3 DNA reads TGTGCCAGCAGCCTGGGGATGAGGAGCTATGGCTACACCTTC. Based on the CDR3 plus reference TRBV7-9 and TRBJ1-2, the full variable domain is DTGVSQNPRHKITKRGQNVTFRCDPISEHNRLYWYRQTLGQGPEFLTYFQNEAQLEKSRLLSDRFSAERPKGSFSTLEIQRTEQGDSAMYLCASSLGMRSYGYTFGSGTRLTVV.

The chain recombines TRBV27 with TRBJ2-5; 7 bases line up with TRBD1. Unmatched junction bases numbered 12, after V lost 4 bases and J lost 7 bases. Looked up from germline, CDR1 is MNHEY and CDR2 is SMNVEV (reference sequence). The CDR3 totals 15 residues. Written as DNA, the CDR3 is TGTGCCAGCAGTTACTCCGGACAGGCGACCCCGACCCAGTACTTC. Amino acids: CASSYSGQATPTQYF.

The rearrangement links TRBV28 to TRBJ2-3; D uncertain. Per germline, CDR1 MDHEN and CDR2 SYDVKM. V was shortened by 5 bases and J by 0 bases, with 12 bases between the two germline ends. This CDR3 is built from 15 residues. CDR3 DNA sequence: TGTGCCAGCAGTGGACGGCCACTCAGCACAGATACGCAGTATTTT. The encoded protein is CASSGRPLSTDTQYF. Complete variable domain (other parts from reference TRBV28 and TRBJ2-3): DVKVTQSSRYLVKRTGEKVFLECVQDMDHENMFWYRQDPGLGLRLIYFSYDVKMKEKGDIPEGYSVSREKKERFSLILESASTNQTSMYLCASSGRPLSTDTQYFGPGTRLTVL.

The chain combines TRBV2 with TRBJ1-2; no definite D call. Germline V gene data show CDR1 as SNHLY and CDR2 as FYNNEI. This CDR3 is built from 13 residues. V gave up 5 bases and J gave up 2 bases, with 9 bases separating them. CDR3 loop: CASSFSHNYGYTF. For the CDR3, the DNA is TGTGCCAGCAGTTTCAGTCACAACTATGGCTACACCTTC. Variable domain in full (rest from reference TRBV2 and TRBJ1-2): EPEVTQTPSHQVTQMGQEVILRCVPISNHLYFYWYRQILGQKVEFLVSFYNNEISEKSEIFDDQFSVERPDGSNFTLKIRSTKLEDSAMYFCASSFSHNYGYTFGSGTRLTVV.

J is TRBJ1-1 and V is TRBV18; D gene uncertain. CDR1 KGHSH and CDR2 LQKENI come from the germline V gene. V was pared by 2 bases and J by 0 bases, with 7 bases between. This CDR3 contains 14 residues. In nucleotides, the CDR3 is TGTGCCAGCTCACCAGACACGATGAACACTGAAGCTTTCTTT. It is translated as CASSPDTMNTEAFF.

The chain uses TRBV7-8 and TRBJ1-2; 7 bases align to TRBD1. Germline CDR1 SGHVS, CDR2 FQNEAQ. The CDR3 sequence is 13 residues long. V lost 5 bases to trimming and J lost 5 bases; unmatched junction nucleotides: 5. The CDR3 region has the DNA TGTGCCAGCAGCCCCGGGACAGTGTATGGCTACACCTTC. This sequence encodes CASSPGTVYGYTF.

This chain joins TRBV11-2 and TRBJ1-5; D unclear. CDR1 is SGHAT and CDR2 is FQNNGV in the germline V gene. The CDR3 sequence is 14 residues long. The ends were cut back, 3 bases at V and 2 bases at J, with 8 bases in the middle. CDR3 in amino acids: CASSFGTGNQPQHF. As DNA, the CDR3 is TGTGCCAGCAGCTTTGGCACGGGCAATCAGCCCCAGCATTTT. Variable domain in full (rest from reference TRBV11-2 and TRBJ1-5): EAGVAQSPRYKIIEKRQSVAFWCNPISGHATLYWYQQILGQGPKLLIQFQNNGVVDDSQLPKDRFSAERLKGVDSTLKIQPAKLEDSAVYLCASSFGTGNQPQHFGDGTRLSIL.

The chain combines TRBV7-2 with TRBJ2-2; TRBD2 agrees at 15 bases. CDR1 SGHTA and CDR2 FQGNSA come from the germline V gene. This CDR3 has 17 residues. V shed 5 bases, J shed 1 base, and the junction held 2 bases outside the gene matches. CDR3 bases: TGTGCCAGCAGCCTGGGACTAGCGGGAGGGAACACCGGGGAGCTGTTTTTT. This sequence encodes CASSLGLAGGNTGELFF.